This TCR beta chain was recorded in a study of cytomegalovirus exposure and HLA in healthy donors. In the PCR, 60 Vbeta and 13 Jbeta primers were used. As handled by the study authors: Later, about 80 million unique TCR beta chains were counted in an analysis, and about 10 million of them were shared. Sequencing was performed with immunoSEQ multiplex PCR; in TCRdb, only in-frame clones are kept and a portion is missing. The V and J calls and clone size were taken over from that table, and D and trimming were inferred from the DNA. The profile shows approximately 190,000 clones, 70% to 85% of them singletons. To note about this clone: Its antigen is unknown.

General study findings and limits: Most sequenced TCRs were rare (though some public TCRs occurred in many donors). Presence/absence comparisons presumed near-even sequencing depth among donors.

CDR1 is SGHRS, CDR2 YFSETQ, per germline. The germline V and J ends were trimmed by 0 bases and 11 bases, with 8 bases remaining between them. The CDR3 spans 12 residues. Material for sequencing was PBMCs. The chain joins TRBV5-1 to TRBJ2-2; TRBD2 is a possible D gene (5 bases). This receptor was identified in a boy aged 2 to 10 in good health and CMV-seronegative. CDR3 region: CASSLVGSELFF. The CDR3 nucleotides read TGCGCCAGCAGCTTGGTTGGGAGTGAGCTGTTTTTT.